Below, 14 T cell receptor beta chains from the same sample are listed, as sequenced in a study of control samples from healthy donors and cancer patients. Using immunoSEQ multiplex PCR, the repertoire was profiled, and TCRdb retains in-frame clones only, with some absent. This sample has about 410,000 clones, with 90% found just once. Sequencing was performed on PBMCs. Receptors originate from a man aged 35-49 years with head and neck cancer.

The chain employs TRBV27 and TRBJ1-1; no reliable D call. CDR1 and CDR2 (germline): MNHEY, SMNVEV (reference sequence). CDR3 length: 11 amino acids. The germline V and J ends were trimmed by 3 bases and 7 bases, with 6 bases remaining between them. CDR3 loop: CASSFGVEAFF. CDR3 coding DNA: TGTGCCAGCAGTTTCGGGGTTGAAGCTTTCTTT.

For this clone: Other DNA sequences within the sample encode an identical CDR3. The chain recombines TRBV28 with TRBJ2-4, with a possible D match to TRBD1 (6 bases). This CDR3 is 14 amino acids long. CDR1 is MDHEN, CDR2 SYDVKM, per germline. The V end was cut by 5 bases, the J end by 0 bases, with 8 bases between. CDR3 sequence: CASSLQGAKNIQYF. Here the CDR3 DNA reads TGTGCCAGCAGTCTACAGGGAGCCAAAAACATTCAGTACTTC.

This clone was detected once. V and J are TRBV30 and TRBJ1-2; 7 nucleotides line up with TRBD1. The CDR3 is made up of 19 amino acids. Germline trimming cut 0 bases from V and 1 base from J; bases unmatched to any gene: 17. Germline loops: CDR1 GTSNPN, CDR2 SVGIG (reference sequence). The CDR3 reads CAWSVDEGALLGINYGYTF. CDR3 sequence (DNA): TGTGCCTGGAGTGTGGATGAGGGGGCCCTCCTGGGAATTAACTATGGCTACACCTTC.

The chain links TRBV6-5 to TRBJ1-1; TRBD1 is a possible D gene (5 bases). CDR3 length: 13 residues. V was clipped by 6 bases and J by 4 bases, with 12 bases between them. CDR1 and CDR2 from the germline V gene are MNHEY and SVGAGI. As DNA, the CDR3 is TGTGCCAGCAGCCCCCTGGGGGGCACTGAAGCTTTCTTT. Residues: CASSPLGGTEAFF.

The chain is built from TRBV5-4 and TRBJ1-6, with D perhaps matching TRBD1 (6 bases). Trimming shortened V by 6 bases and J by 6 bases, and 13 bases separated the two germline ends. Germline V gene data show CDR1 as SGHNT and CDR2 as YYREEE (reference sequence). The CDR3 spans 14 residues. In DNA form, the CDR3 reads TGTGCCAGCATGGCTGGGACATCTAATTCACCCCTCCACTTT. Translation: CASMAGTSNSPLHF.

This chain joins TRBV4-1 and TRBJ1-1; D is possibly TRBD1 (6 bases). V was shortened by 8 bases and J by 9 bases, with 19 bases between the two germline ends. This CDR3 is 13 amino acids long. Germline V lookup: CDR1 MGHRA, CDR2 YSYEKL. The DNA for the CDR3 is TGCGCCAGCGAGCAAGAGGGGGGGCGGAAAGCTTTCTTT. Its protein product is CASEQEGGRKAFF.

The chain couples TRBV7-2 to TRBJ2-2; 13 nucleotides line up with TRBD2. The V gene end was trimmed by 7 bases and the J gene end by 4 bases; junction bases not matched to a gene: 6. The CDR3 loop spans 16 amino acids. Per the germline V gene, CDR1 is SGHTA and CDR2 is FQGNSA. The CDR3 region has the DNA TGTGCCAGCACCGGACTAGCGGGGGCGATCACCGGGGAGCTGTTTTTT. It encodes CASTGLAGAITGELFF. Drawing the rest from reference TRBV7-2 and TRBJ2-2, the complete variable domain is GAGVSQSPSNKVTEKGKDVELRCDPISGHTALYWYRQSLGQGLEFLIYFQGNSAPDKSGLPSDRFSAERTGGSVSTLTIQRTQQEDSAVYLCASTGLAGAITGELFFGEGSRLTVL.

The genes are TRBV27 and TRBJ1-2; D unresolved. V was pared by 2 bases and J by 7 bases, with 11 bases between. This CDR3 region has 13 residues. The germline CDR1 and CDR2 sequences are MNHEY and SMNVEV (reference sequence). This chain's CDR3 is CASSLQRTSGYTF. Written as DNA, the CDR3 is TGTGCCAGCAGTTTACAAAGGACCTCTGGCTACACCTTC.

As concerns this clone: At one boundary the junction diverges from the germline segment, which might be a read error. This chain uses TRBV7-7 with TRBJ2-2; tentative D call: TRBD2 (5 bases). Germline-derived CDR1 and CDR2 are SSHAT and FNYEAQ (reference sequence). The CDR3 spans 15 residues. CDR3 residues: CASSLAPENTGELFF. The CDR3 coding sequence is TGTGCTAGCAGCTTAGCGCCCGAGAACACCGGGGAGCTGTTTTTT.

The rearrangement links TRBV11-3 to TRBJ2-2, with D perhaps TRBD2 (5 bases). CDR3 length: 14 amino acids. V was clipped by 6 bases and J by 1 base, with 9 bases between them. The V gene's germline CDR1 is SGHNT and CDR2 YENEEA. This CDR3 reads CASSGGRNTGELFF. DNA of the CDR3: TGTGCCAGCAGTGGAGGCCGGAACACCGGGGAGCTGTTTTTT.

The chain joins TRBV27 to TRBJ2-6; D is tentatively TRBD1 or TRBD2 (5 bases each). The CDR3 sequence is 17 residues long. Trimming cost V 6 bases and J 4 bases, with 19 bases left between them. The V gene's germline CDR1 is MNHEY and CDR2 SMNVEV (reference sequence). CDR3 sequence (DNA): TGTGCCAGCAGGGAAGAGTACGGGGCGGGCGGGGCCAACGTCCTGACTTTC. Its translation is CASREEYGAGGANVLTF. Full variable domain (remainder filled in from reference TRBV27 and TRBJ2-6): EAQVTQNPRYLITVTGKKLTVTCSQNMNHEYMSWYRQDPGLGLRQIYYSMNVEVTDKGDVPEGYKVSRKEKRNFPLILESPSPNQTSLYFCASREEYGAGGANVLTFGAGSRLTVL.

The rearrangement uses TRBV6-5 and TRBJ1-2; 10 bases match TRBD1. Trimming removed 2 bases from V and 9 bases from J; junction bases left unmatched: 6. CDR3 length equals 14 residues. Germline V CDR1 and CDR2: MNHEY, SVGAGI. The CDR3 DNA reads TGTGCCAGCAGTTACACATCGGGACAGGGGAGCTACACCTTC. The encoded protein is CASSYTSGQGSYTF.

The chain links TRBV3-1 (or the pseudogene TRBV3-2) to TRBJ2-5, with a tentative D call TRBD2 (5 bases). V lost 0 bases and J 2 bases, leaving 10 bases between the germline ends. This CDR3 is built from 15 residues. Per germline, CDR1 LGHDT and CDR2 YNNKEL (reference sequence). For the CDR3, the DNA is TGTGCCAGCAGCCAAGATAGCAGCGGACAAGAGACCCAGTACTTC. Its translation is CASSQDSSGQETQYF.

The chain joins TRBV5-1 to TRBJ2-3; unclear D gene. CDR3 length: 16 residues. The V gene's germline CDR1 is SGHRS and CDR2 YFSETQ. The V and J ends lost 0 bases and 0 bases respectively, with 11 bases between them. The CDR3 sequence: CASSLALSRSTDTQYF. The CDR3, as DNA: TGCGCCAGCAGCTTGGCCCTTTCGCGTAGCACAGATACGCAGTATTTT.